This T cell receptor (beta chain) is drawn from a study of human T cells and chemical hapten exposure. Stated time point: patch test 2, 6 weeks after DPC sensitization. This sample's treatment: therapeutic diphenylcyclopropenone sensitization with weekly scalp DPC. Separate cDNA molecules received unique molecular identifiers, which the library attached to them. One entry per CDR3 protein, called by TCRdb with MiXCR from the RACE reads. The table shows 65,000 to 95,000 distinct CDR3 sequences, with less than 8% occurring only once. This sample comprised whole blood, obtained in connection with sensitization to the hapten diphenylcyclopropenone (DPC). This clonotype originated in a woman aged 30 to 39 with alopecia areata. Some clones in this sample may be carry-over from other donors' samples.

CDR3 nucleotides: TGCAGTGCTAGAGTACTGAGAGGGAAGGGTACTGAAGCTTTCTTT. Residues: CSARVLRGKGTEAFF. The chain recombines TRBV20-1 with TRBJ1-1, with unresolved D. V was clipped by 1 base and J by 5 bases, with 17 bases between them. The CDR3 is 15 residues long. Germline loops: CDR1 DFQATT, CDR2 SNEGSKA (reference sequence).